This TCR beta chain was captured in a study of cytomegalovirus exposure and HLA in healthy donors. Findings and limits, study-wide: What TCR beta sequences reportedly achieved was accurate prediction of HLA-A and HLA-B alleles in most subjects.

On this clone itself: Its antigen is as yet unknown.

13 Jbeta primers and 60 Vbeta primers were used for the PCR. Assay used: immunoSEQ multiplex PCR; TCRdb lists only in-frame clones, some missing. This repertoire comprises roughly 77,000 clones; its ten largest clones make up roughly 5%. This receptor was obtained from a young man in good health and CMV-seronegative. The specimen was PBMCs.

The CDR3 reads CASSQASYNEQFF. The DNA for the CDR3 is TGCGCCAGCAGCCAGGCCTCCTACAATGAGCAGTTCTTC. The chain is built from TRBV4-1 and TRBJ2-1; D gene ambiguous. V dropped 3 bases and J dropped 0 bases, with 3 bases sitting between them. This CDR3 comprises 13 residues. CDR1 is MGHRA, CDR2 YSYEKL, per germline.